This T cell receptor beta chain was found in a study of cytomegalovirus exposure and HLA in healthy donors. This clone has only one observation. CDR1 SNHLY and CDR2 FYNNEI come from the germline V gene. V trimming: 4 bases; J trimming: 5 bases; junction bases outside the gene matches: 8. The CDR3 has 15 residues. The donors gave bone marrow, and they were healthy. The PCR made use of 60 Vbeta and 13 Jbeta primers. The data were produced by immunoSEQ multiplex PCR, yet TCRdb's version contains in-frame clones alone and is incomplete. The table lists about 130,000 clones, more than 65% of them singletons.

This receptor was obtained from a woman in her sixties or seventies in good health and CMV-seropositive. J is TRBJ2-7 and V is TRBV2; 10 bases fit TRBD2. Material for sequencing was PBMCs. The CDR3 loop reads CASSGRASGGNEQYF. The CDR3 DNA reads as TGTGCCAGCAGTGGTAGAGCTAGCGGGGGCAACGAGCAGTACTTC.